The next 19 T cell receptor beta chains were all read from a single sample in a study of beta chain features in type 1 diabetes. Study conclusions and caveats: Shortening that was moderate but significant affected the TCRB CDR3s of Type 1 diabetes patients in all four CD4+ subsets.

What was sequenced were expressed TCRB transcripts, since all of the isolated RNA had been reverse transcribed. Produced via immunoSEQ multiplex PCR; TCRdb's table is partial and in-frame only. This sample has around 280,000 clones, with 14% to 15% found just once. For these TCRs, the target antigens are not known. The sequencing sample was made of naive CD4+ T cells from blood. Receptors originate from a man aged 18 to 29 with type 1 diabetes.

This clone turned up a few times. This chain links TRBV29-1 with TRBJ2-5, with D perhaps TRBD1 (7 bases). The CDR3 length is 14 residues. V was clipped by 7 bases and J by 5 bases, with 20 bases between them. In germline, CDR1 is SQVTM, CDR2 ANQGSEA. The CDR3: CSAEYHSGGETQYF. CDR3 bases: TGCAGCGCCGAATATCACTCAGGGGGGGAGACCCAGTACTTC.

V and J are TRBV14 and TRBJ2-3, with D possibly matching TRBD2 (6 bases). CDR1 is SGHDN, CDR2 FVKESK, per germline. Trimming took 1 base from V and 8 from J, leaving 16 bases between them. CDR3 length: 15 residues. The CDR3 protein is CASSQVRAGSTTQYF. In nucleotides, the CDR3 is TGTGCCAGCAGCCAAGTACGAGCGGGTAGCACTACGCAGTATTTT. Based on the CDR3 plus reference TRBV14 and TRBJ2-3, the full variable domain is EAGVTQFPSHSVIEKGQTVTLRCDPISGHDNLYWYRRVMGKEIKFLLHFVKESKQDESGMPNNRFLAERTGGTYSTLKVQPAELEDSGVYFCASSQVRAGSTTQYFGPGTRLTVL.

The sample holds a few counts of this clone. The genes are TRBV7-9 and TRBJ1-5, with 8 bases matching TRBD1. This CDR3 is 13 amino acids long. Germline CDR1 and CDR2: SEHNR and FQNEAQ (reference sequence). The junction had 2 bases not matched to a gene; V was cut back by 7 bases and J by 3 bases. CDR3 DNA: TGTGCCAGCACAGGGGGCCTCAATCAGCCCCAGCATTTT. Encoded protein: CASTGGLNQPQHF.

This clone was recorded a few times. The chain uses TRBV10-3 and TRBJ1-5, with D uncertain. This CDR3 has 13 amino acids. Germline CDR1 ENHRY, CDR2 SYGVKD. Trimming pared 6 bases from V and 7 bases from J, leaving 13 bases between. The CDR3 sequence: CAISRGILQPQHF. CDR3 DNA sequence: TGTGCCATCAGCCGGGGAATTTTGCAGCCCCAGCATTTT.

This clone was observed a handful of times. As DNA, the CDR3 is TGTGCCATCAGTGGACAGAGTTTCCAAGAGACCCAGTACTTC. It specifies CAISGQSFQETQYF. V usage is TRBV10-3 and J usage is TRBJ2-5, with D maybe TRBD1 (5 bases). Germline CDR1 is ENHRY and CDR2 is SYGVKD. This CDR3 has 14 residues. Trimming removed 4 bases at V and 1 base at J, with 10 bases between.

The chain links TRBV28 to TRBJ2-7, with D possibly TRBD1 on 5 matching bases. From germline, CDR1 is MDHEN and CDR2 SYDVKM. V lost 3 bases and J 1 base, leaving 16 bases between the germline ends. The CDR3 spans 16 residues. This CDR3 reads CASSFLLGVGSYEQYF. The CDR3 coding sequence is TGTGCCAGCAGTTTCCTCTTAGGGGTGGGATCCTACGAGCAGTACTTC. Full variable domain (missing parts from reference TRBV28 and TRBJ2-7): DVKVTQSSRYLVKRTGEKVFLECVQDMDHENMFWYRQDPGLGLRLIYFSYDVKMKEKGDIPEGYSVSREKKERFSLILESASTNQTSMYLCASSFLLGVGSYEQYFGPGTRLTVT.

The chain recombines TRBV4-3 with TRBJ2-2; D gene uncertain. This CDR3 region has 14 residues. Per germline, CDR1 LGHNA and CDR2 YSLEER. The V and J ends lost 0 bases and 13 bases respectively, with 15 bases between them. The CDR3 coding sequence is TGCGCCAGCAGCCAAGATCCGGCAGCTGCTAGGCTGTTTTTT. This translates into CASSQDPAAARLFF.

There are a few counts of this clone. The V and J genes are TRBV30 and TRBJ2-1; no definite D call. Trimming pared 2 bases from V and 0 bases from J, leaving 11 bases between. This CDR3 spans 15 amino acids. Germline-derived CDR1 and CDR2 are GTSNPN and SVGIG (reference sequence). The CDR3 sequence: CAWSIGRSSYNEQFF. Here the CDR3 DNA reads TGTGCCTGGAGTATTGGCCGAAGCTCCTACAATGAGCAGTTCTTC.

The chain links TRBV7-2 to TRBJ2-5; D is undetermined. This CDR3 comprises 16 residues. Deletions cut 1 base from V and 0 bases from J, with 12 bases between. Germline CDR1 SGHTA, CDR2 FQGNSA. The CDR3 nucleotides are TGTGCCAGCAGCTTAGAAGTCTTACGGTACCAAGAGACCCAGTACTTC. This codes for CASSLEVLRYQETQYF.

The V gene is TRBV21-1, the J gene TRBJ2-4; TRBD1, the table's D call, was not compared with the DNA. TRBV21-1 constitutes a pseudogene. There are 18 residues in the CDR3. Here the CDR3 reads CASSPHLDREMVKNIQYF. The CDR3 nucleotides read TGTGCCAGCAGCCCCCACTTGGACAGGGAGATGGTCAAAAACATTCAGTACTTC.

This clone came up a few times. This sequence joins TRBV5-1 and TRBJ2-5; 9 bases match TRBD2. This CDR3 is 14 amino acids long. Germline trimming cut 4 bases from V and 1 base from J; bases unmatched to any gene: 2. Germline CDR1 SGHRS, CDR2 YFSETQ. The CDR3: CASSMTSGQETQYF. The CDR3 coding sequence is TGCGCCAGCAGCATGACTAGCGGCCAAGAGACCCAGTACTTC.

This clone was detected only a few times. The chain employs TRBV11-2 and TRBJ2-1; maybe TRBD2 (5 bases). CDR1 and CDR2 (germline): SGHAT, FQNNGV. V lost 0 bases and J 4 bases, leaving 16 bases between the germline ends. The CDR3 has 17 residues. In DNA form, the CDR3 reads TGTGCCAGCAGCTTAGAGTCAGCTGGAGGCGAGTACAATGAGCAGTTCTTC. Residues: CASSLESAGGEYNEQFF. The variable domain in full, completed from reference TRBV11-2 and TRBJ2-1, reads EAGVAQSPRYKIIEKRQSVAFWCNPISGHATLYWYQQILGQGPKLLIQFQNNGVVDDSQLPKDRFSAERLKGVDSTLKIQPAKLEDSAVYLCASSLESAGGEYNEQFFGPGTRLTVL.

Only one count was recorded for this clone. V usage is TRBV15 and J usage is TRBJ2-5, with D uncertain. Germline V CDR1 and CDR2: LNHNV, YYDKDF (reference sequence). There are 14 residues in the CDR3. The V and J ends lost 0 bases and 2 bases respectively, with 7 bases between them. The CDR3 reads CATSRDYQQETQYF. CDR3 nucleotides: TGTGCCACCAGCAGAGACTACCAACAAGAGACCCAGTACTTC.

CDR3 coding DNA: TGTGCCAGCTCACGTAGACCCGGGACAGGGGTTCTTTCAGATACGCAGTATTTT. Encoded protein: CASSRRPGTGVLSDTQYF. This chain uses TRBV18 with TRBJ2-3, with 10 bases matching TRBD1. CDR1 is KGHSH, CDR2 LQKENI, per germline. The CDR3 loop spans 18 amino acids. Germline trimming cut 4 bases from V and 4 bases from J; bases unmatched to any gene: 14.

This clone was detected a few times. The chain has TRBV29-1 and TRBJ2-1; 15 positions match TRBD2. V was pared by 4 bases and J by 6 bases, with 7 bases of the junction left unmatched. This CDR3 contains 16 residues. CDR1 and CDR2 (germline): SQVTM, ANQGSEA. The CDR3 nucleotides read TGCAGCGTTGGAAAGGGACTAGCGGGGGGCAGCAATGAGCAGTTCTTC. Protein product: CSVGKGLAGGSNEQFF.

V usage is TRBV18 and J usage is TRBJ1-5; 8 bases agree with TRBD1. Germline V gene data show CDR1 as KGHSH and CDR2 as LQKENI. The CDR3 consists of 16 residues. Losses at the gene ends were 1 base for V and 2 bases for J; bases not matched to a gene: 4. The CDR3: CASSPQDREGNQPQHF. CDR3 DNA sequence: TGTGCCAGCTCACCACAGGACAGGGAGGGCAATCAGCCCCAGCATTTT.

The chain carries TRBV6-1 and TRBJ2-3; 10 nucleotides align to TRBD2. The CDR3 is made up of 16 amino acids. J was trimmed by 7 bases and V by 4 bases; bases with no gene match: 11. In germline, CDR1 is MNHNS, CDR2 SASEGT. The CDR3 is CASSALERGGKHTQYF. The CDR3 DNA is TGTGCCAGCAGTGCTCTCGAGCGGGGGGGCAAACATACGCAGTATTTT.

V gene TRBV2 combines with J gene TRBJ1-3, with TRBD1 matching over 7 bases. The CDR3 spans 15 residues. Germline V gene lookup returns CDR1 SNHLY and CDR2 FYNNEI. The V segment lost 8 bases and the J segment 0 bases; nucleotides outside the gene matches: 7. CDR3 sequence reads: CASDRQGLSGNTIYF. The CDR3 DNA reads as TGTGCCAGCGACAGACAGGGCCTCTCTGGAAACACCATATATTTT.

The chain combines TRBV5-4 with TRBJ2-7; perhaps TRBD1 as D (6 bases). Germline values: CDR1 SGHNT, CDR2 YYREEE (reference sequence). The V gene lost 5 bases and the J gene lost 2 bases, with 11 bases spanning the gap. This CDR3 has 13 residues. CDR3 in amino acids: CASRYDRTYEQYF. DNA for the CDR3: TGTGCCAGCAGATACGACAGGACCTACGAGCAGTACTTC.